The present entry profiles one TCR beta chain with its context. Antigen: not known. This sample was taken from a study of T cell responses to AZD1222 COVID-19 vaccine. Overall study findings and caveats: Spike-specific TCR breadth and depth were elevated following two AZD1222 doses. Baseline testing showed seropositivity in only a handful of AZD1222 recipients. Donors were largely white British and mainly female; clonal diversity was possibly underestimated.

The length of the CDR3 is 14 residues. V trimming: 1 base; J trimming: 5 bases; junction bases outside the gene matches: 2. Germline values: CDR1 MDHEN, CDR2 SYDVKM. The repertoire was sequenced with immunoSEQ multiplex PCR; TCRdb's copy has only in-frame clones and lacks some. This sample yields some 120,000 clones, of which 90% are seen a single time; about 4.3% belongs to the top ten. Source: peripheral blood, taken on day 0 of MenACWY control vaccination. The clonotype originates from an adult in good health. The chain combines TRBV28 with TRBJ1-5, with 7 bases lining up with TRBD1. The CDR3 nucleotides are TGTGCCAGCAGTTTATACAGGGGCGATCAGCCCCAGCATTTT. Protein sequence: CASSLYRGDQPQHF. The complete variable domain, with remaining parts taken from reference TRBV28 and TRBJ1-5, reads DVKVTQSSRYLVKRTGEKVFLECVQDMDHENMFWYRQDPGLGLRLIYFSYDVKMKEKGDIPEGYSVSREKKERFSLILESASTNQTSMYLCASSLYRGDQPQHFGDGTRLSIL.